The entry that follows covers one TCR beta chain sequence. Its antigen is still unknown. This record belongs to a study of PD-1 blockade in classical Hodgkin lymphoma. Study overall: Administration of nivolumab to patients was at 3 mg/kg intravenously every 2 weeks. Study findings and constraints: By C4D1, diversity of CD4+ TCRs had risen significantly, whereas that of CD8+ TCRs had not. Healthy donors reportedly exceeded newly diagnosed patients in baseline TCR diversity. It was among complete responders that baseline diversity resembled that of newly diagnosed patients.

Time point described: cycle 4 day 1 (C4D1), after 5 to 7 weeks of nivolumab. All the patients suffered relapse after autologous stem cell transplantation, and brentuximab vedotin exposure differed. This table comes from immunoSEQ multiplex PCR, and its TCRdb copy is limited to in-frame clones, with some not included. The data contain tens of thousands of clones, more than 90% of them seen just once; the ten biggest clones take up approximately 8%. The CDR3 consists of 13 residues. Trimming shortened V by 1 base and J by 2 bases, and 5 bases separated the two germline ends. The V gene's germline CDR1 is SGHVS and CDR2 FNYEAQ.

This receptor was identified in a human donor with classical Hodgkin lymphoma. The chain employs TRBV7-6 and TRBJ1-1; D not resolved. The sequencing here drew on peripheral blood mononuclear cells (PBMCs), taken before the fourth cycle of nivolumab. CDR3 bases: TGTGCCAGCAGCTTAGGAGAAAACACTGAAGCTTTCTTT. Translated, it gives CASSLGENTEAFF.